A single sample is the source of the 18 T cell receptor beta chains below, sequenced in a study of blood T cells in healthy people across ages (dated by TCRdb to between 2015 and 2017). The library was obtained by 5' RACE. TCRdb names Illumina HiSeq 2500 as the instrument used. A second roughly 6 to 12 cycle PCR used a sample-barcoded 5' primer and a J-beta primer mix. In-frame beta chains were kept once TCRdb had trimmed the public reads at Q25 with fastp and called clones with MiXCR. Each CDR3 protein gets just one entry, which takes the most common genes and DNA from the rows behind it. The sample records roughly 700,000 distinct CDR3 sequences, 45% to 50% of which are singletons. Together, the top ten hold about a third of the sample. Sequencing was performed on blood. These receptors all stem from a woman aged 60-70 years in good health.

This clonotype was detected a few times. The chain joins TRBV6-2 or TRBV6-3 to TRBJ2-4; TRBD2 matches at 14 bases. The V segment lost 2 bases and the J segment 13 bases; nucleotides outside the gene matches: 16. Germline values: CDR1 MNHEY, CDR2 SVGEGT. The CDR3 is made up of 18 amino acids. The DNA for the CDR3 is TGTGCCAGCAGTTACGCCTCGGTTGGACTAGCGGGAGGTCTTGAGCAGTACTTC. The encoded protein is CASSYASVGLAGGLEQYF.

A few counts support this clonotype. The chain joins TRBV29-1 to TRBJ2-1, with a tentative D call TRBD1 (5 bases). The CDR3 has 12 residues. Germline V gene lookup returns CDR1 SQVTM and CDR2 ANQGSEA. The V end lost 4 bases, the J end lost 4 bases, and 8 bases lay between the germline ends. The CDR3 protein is CSVAQGYNEQFF. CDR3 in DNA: TGCAGCGTTGCCCAGGGATACAATGAGCAGTTCTTC.

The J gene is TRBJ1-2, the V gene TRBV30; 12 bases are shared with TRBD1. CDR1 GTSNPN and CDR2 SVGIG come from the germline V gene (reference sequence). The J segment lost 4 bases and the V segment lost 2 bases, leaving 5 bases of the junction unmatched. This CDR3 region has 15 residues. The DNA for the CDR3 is TGTGCCTGGAGTCCTGGGACAGGGGGCACCTATGGCTACACCTTC. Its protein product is CAWSPGTGGTYGYTF. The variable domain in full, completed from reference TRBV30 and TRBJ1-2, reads SQTIHQWPATLVQPVGSPLSLECTVEGTSNPNLYWYRQAAGRGLQLLFYSVGIGQISSEVPQNLSASRPQDRQFILSSKKLLLSDSGFYLCAWSPGTGGTYGYTFGSGTRLTVV.

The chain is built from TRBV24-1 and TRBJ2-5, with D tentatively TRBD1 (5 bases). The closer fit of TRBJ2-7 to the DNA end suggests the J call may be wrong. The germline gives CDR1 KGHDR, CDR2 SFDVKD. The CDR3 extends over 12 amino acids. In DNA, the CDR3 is TGTGCCACCAGTGATCAGGGTTACGAGCAGTACTTC. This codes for CATSDQGYEQYF.

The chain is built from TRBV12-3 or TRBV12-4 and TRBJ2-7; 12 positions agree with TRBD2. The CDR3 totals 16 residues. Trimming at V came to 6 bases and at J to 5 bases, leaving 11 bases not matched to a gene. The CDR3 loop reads CASSLGLAGGQNEQYF. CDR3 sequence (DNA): TGTGCCAGCAGCCTAGGGCTAGCGGGAGGGCAGAACGAGCAGTACTTC.

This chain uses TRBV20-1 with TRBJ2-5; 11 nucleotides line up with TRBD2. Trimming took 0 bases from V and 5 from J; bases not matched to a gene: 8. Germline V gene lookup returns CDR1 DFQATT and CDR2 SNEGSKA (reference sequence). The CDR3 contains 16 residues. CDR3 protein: CSARDVAGGPRETQYF. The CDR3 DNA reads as TGCAGTGCTAGAGATGTAGCGGGAGGGCCTAGGGAGACCCAGTACTTC.

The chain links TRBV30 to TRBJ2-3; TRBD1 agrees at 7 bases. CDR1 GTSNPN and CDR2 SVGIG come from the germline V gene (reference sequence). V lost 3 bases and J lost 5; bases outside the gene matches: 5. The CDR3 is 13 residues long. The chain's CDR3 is CAWRGGEVDTQYF. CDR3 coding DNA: TGTGCCTGGAGAGGGGGCGAGGTAGATACGCAGTATTTT.

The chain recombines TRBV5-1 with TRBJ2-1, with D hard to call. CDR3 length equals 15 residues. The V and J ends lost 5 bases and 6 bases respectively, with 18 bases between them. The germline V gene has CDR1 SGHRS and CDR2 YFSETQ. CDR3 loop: CASRFNEYVGNEQFF. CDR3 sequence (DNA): TGCGCCAGCAGATTTAACGAATACGTGGGCAATGAGCAGTTCTTC.

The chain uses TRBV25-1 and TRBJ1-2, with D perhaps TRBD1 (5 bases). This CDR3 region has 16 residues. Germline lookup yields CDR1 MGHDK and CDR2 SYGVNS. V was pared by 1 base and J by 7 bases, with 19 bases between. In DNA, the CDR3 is TGTGCCAGCAGTGAATTACAGGCCGCTGGTGGGGCTGGCTACACCTTC. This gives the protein CASSELQAAGGAGYTF.

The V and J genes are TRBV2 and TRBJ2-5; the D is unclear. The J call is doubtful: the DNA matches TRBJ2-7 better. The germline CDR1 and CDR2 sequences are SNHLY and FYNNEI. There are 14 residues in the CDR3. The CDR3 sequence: CASSGEDICYEQYF. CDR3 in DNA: TGTGCCAGCAGTGGGGAAGACATCTGCTACGAGCAGTACTTC.

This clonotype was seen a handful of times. Written as DNA, the CDR3 is TGTGCCAGCAGCTTAGGATTCGATGGGGAGCAGTACTTC. This codes for CASSLGFDGEQYF. The rearrangement uses TRBV7-8 and TRBJ2-7; D gene unclear. Germline V gives CDR1 SGHVS, CDR2 FQNEAQ. CDR3 length: 13 amino acids. Trimming shortened V by 1 base and J by 7 bases, and 11 bases separated the two germline ends.

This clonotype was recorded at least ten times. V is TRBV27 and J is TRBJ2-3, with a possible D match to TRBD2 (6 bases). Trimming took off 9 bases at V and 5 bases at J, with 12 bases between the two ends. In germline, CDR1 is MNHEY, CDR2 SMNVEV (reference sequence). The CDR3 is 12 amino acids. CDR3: CARSGGVDTQYF. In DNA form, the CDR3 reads TGTGCCAGGAGCGGAGGGGTAGATACGCAGTATTTT.

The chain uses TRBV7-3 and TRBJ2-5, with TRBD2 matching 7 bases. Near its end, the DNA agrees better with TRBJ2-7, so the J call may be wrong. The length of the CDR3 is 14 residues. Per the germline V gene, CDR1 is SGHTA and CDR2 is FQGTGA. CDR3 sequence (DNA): TGTGCCAGCAGCCCGAGCGGGATTCTTTTCGAGCAGTACTTC. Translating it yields CASSPSGILFEQYF.

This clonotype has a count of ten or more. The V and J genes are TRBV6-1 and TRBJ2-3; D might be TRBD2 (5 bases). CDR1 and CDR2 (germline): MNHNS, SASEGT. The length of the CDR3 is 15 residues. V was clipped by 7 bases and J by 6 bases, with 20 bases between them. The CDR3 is CASTDYGQPGDTQYF. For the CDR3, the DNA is TGTGCCAGCACCGACTATGGGCAGCCCGGGGATACGCAGTATTTT.

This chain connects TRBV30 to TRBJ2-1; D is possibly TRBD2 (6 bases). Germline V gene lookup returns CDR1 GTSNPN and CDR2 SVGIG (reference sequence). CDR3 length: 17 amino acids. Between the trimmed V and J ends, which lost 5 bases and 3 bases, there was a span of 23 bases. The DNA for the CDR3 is TGTGCCTGGTTTGACAACACCGGGACTCCAATCTACAATGAGCAGTTCTTC. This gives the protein CAWFDNTGTPIYNEQFF.

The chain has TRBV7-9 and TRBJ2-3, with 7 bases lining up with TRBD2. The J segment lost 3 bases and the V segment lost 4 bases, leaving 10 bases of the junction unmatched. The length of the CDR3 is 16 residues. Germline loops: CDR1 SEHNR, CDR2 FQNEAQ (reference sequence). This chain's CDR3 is CASSSSNGRSTDTQYF. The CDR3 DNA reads TGTGCCAGCAGCTCCTCTAACGGGAGGAGTACAGATACGCAGTATTTT.

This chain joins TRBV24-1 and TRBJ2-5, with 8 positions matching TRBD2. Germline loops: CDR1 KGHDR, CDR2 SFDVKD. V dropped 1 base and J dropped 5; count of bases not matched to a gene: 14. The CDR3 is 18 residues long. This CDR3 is CATSDLFPKRERAETQYF. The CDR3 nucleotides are TGTGCCACCAGTGATTTATTTCCCAAGCGGGAGCGTGCGGAGACCCAGTACTTC.

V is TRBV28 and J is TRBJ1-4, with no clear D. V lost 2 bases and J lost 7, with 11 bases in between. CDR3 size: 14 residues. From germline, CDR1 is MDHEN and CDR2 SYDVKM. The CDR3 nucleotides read TGTGCCAGCAGTTTAGGAGGAAAGAGTGAAAAACTGTTTTTT. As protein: CASSLGGKSEKLFF.